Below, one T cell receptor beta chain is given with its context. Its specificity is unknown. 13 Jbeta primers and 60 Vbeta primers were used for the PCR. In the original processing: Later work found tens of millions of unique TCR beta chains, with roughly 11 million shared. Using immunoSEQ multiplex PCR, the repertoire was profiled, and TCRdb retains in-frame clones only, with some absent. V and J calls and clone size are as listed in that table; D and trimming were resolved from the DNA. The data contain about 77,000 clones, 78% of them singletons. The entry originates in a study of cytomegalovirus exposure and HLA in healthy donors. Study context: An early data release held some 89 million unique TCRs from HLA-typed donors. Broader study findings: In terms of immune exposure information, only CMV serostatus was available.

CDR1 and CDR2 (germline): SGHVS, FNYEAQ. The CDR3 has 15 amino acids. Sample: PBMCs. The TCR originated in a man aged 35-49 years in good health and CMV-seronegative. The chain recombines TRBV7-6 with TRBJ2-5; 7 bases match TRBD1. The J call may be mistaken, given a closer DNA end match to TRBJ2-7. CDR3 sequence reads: CASSSQGNPSYEQYF. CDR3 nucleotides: TGTGCCAGCAGCTCACAGGGGAATCCTTCCTACGAGCAGTACTTC.